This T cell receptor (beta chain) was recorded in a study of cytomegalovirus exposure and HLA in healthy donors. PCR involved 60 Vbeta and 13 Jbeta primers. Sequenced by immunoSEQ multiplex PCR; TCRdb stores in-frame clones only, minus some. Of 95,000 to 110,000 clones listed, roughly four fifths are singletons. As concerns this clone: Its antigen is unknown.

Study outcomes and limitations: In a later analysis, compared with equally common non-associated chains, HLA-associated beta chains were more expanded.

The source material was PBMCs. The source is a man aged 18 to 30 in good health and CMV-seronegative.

CDR3 sequence reads: CASSYSRDSTYEQYF. CDR3 DNA sequence: TGTGCCAGCAGTTACTCGAGGGACTCTACCTACGAGCAGTACTTC. V and J are TRBV6-5 and TRBJ2-5, with D perhaps matching TRBD2 (6 bases). The J call may be incorrect, as the DNA end agrees better with TRBJ2-7. Per the germline V gene, CDR1 is MNHEY and CDR2 is SVGAGI. The CDR3 loop spans 15 amino acids.